These T cell receptor beta chains were read from a single sample in a study of cytomegalovirus exposure and HLA in healthy donors. Method: immunoSEQ multiplex PCR; TCRdb's copy keeps in-frame clones and lacks some. The profile shows 150,000 to 200,000 clones, about 80% of them singletons. Sequenced: PBMCs. These receptors all stem from a man between 40 and 49 years old in good health and CMV-seronegative. The CDR3 runs from the conserved cysteine through the conserved F or W. A D gene is named only where the DNA matches it firmly. Clone size is given for some rows only: seen once, a few or many times, or a class if the clone is expanded.

V gene: TRBV2
D gene: TRBD1
J gene: TRBJ1-1
clone size: NA
CDR3 DNA: TGTGCCAGCAGTGAACAGGGGGTTACTACTGAAGCTTTCTTT
CDR3 protein: CASSEQGVTTEAFF

V gene: TRBV2
D gene: TRBD2
J gene: TRBJ2-1
clone size: NA
CDR3 DNA: TGTGCCAGCAGTACTTCACTAGCGGGCCCGGTGGGTGAGCAGTTCTTC
CDR3 protein: CASSTSLAGPVGEQFF

V gene: TRBV7-2
D gene: NA
J gene: TRBJ2-2
clone size: once
CDR3 DNA: TGTGCAAGCGCTGCGGGCCTGAACACCGGGGAGCTGTTTTTT
CDR3 protein: CASAAGLNTGELFF

V gene: TRBV10-1
D gene: NA
J gene: TRBJ2-5
clone size: few
CDR3 DNA: TGCGCCAGCAGTGAAGGTGGGGGGGCCGAAGAGACCCAGTACTTC
CDR3 protein: CASSEGGGAEETQYF

V gene: TRBV7-2
D gene: NA
J gene: TRBJ2-7
clone size: NA
CDR3 DNA: TGTGCCAGCAGCATACAGGGCTACGAGCAGTACTTC
CDR3 protein: CASSIQGYEQYF

V gene: TRBV4-1
D gene: TRBD1
J gene: TRBJ2-7
clone size: NA
CDR3 DNA: TGCGCCAGCAGCCAAGAGGGGACAGGGGATTCTCAGCAGTACTTC
CDR3 protein: CASSQEGTGDSQQYF

V gene: TRBV5-6
D gene: TRBD2
J gene: TRBJ2-1
clone size: NA
CDR3 DNA: TGTGCCAGCAGCCCCGGGACTAGCGGGAATAAGTTCTTC
CDR3 protein: CASSPGTSGNKFF

V gene: TRBV7-2
D gene: TRBD2
J gene: TRBJ2-5
clone size: few
CDR3 DNA: TGTGCCAGCAGCTTAGGGGGACTAGCGGGGGGGCTGGGAGAGACCCAGTACTTC
CDR3 protein: CASSLGGLAGGLGETQYF

V gene: TRBV19
D gene: NA
J gene: TRBJ1-6
clone size: few
CDR3 DNA: TGTGCCAGTAGTCTGACAGCCTCACAGAATAATTCACCCCTCCACTTT
CDR3 protein: CASSLTASQNNSPLHF

V gene: TRBV7-2
D gene: TRBD1
J gene: TRBJ2-1
clone size: NA
CDR3 DNA: TGTGCCAGCAGCTGGGGGACAGGGGGCACGAGCTCCTACAATGAGCAGTTCTTC
CDR3 protein: CASSWGTGGTSSYNEQFF

V gene: TRBV30
D gene: TRBD1
J gene: TRBJ1-6
clone size: NA
CDR3 DNA: TGTGCCTGGAGTGGGCAGGGGGACTCACCCCTCCACTTT
CDR3 protein: CAWSGQGDSPLHF

V gene: TRBV7-9
D gene: NA
J gene: TRBJ2-2
clone size: once
CDR3 DNA: TGTGCCAGCAGCTTAGGGGCAAGGAACACCGGGGAGCTGTTTTTT
CDR3 protein: CASSLGARNTGELFF

V gene: TRBV6-4
D gene: TRBD1
J gene: TRBJ2-1
clone size: NA
CDR3 DNA: TGTGCCAGCAGATGGTACAGGGACAGGGCCGACAATGAGCAGTTCTTC
CDR3 protein: CASRWYRDRADNEQFF

V gene: TRBV7-8
D gene: NA
J gene: TRBJ1-2
clone size: few
CDR3 DNA: TGTGCCAGCAGCTTAGCCCGGGAAGGGTACACCTTC
CDR3 protein: CASSLAREGYTF

V gene: TRBV5-4
D gene: NA
J gene: TRBJ1-6
clone size: NA
CDR3 DNA: TGTGCCAGCAGCTCGGGGGGCAGGGCAAATTCACCCCTCCACTTT
CDR3 protein: CASSSGGRANSPLHF

V gene: TRBV9
D gene: NA
J gene: TRBJ2-2
clone size: NA
CDR3 DNA: TGTGCCAGCAGCGTACTCCAGCTAGCGAACACCGGGGAGCTGTTTTTT
CDR3 protein: CASSVLQLANTGELFF

V gene: TRBV6-5
D gene: NA
J gene: TRBJ1-2
clone size: NA
CDR3 DNA: TGTGCCAGCAGTTTAGACAGCGCTGGCTATGGCTACACCTTC
CDR3 protein: CASSLDSAGYGYTF

V gene: TRBV5-6
D gene: TRBD2
J gene: TRBJ2-1
clone size: NA
CDR3 DNA: TGTGCCAGCAGCTTGGTCGGTAGCGGGGCCTACAATGAGCAGTTCTTC
CDR3 protein: CASSLVGSGAYNEQFF

V gene: TRBV19
D gene: TRBD1
J gene: TRBJ1-1
clone size: NA
CDR3 DNA: TGTGCCAGTAGCACCCAGGGGGCAACTGAAGCTTTCTTT
CDR3 protein: CASSTQGATEAFF

V gene: TRBV7-2
D gene: TRBD1
J gene: TRBJ1-1
clone size: NA
CDR3 DNA: TGTGCCAGCAGCTTAGCGTTCAACAGGGGATCTGAAGCTTTCTTT
CDR3 protein: CASSLAFNRGSEAFF

V gene: TRBV5-1
D gene: NA
J gene: TRBJ1-1
clone size: NA
CDR3 DNA: TGCGCCAGCAGCCCCGCCGGAGGGGACACTGAAGCTTTCTTT
CDR3 protein: CASSPAGGDTEAFF

V gene: TRBV9
D gene: TRBD2
J gene: TRBJ2-3
clone size: few
CDR3 DNA: TGTGCCAGCAGCGTATACGTGACTAGCGGGATAACAGATACGCAGTATTTT
CDR3 protein: CASSVYVTSGITDTQYF

V gene: TRBV7-2
D gene: TRBD1
J gene: TRBJ2-7
clone size: few
CDR3 DNA: TGTGCCAGCAGCGGACAGGGGATTACCTACGAGCAGTACTTC
CDR3 protein: CASSGQGITYEQYF

V gene: TRBV30
D gene: TRBD1
J gene: TRBJ1-5
clone size: once
CDR3 DNA: TGTGCCTGGAGTACAGGGGGTGGCAGACAGCCCCAGCATTTT
CDR3 protein: CAWSTGGGRQPQHF

V gene: TRBV7-3
D gene: NA
J gene: TRBJ1-5
clone size: NA
CDR3 DNA: TGTGCCAGCATCCCTCGGGCCGGAGGTCAGCCCCAGCATTTT
CDR3 protein: CASIPRAGGQPQHF

V gene: TRBV6-6
D gene: NA
J gene: TRBJ1-6
clone size: NA
CDR3 DNA: TGTGCCAGCAGTTACCTGGGACAAGGAGGCTTCCACTTT
CDR3 protein: CASSYLGQGGFHF

V gene: TRBV28
D gene: NA
J gene: TRBJ1-1
clone size: NA
CDR3 DNA: TGTGCCAGCAACCAACAGGCCCTTTTCGCTGAAGCTTTCTTT
CDR3 protein: CASNQQALFAEAFF

V gene: TRBV5-1
D gene: TRBD1
J gene: TRBJ1-6
clone size: NA
CDR3 DNA: TGCGCCAGCAGCTTGGGGGACAGTCGGGGCCCCTCCTATAATTCACCCCTCCACTTT
CDR3 protein: CASSLGDSRGPSYNSPLHF

V gene: TRBV5-8
D gene: TRBD1
J gene: TRBJ1-2
clone size: NA
CDR3 DNA: TGTGCCAGCAGCTTGATGCGGCCGCAACAGGGGTTTGACTATGGCTACACCTTC
CDR3 protein: CASSLMRPQQGFDYGYTF

V gene: TRBV30
D gene: TRBD1
J gene: TRBJ1-4
clone size: NA
CDR3 DNA: TGTGCCTGGAGTTCGCGACAGGGTGAAAAACTGTTTTTT
CDR3 protein: CAWSSRQGEKLFF

V gene: TRBV28
D gene: NA
J gene: TRBJ1-5
clone size: NA
CDR3 DNA: TGTGCCAGCACCTCCACGAGGGCTAGCCCGGCAGGGGCCCAGCATTTT
CDR3 protein: CASTSTRASPAGAQHF

V gene: TRBV5-1
D gene: TRBD1
J gene: TRBJ2-2
clone size: NA
CDR3 DNA: TGCGCCAGCAGCTTGCCGGGACAGGGGACCACCGGGGAGCTGTTTTTT
CDR3 protein: CASSLPGQGTTGELFF

V gene: TRBV6-5
D gene: NA
J gene: TRBJ2-2
clone size: few
CDR3 DNA: TGTGCCAGCAGTTACGAAGGGAGCGGGCCCGGGGAGCTGTTTTTT
CDR3 protein: CASSYEGSGPGELFF

V gene: TRBV11-1
D gene: TRBD2
J gene: TRBJ2-7
clone size: NA
CDR3 DNA: TGTGCCAGCAGCCGACTAGCGGGGCAAGCTTACGAGCAGTACTTC
CDR3 protein: CASSRLAGQAYEQYF

V gene: TRBV14
D gene: TRBD1
J gene: TRBJ2-7
clone size: NA
CDR3 DNA: TGTGCCAGCAGCCCCGCGGACAGGGCCTTCTACGAGCAGTACTTC
CDR3 protein: CASSPADRAFYEQYF

V gene: TRBV9
D gene: TRBD1
J gene: TRBJ2-5
clone size: NA
CDR3 DNA: TGTGCCAGCAGCGTCGACGAATTCCGACAGGGGCAGACCCAGTACTTC
CDR3 protein: CASSVDEFRQGQTQYF

V gene: TRBV5-4
D gene: NA
J gene: TRBJ2-7
clone size: NA
CDR3 DNA: TGTGCCAGCAGCACAGACGGGACTGCCCTTCCCTACGAGCAGTACTTC
CDR3 protein: CASSTDGTALPYEQYF

V gene: TRBV28
D gene: TRBD2
J gene: TRBJ2-3
clone size: once
CDR3 DNA: TGTGCCAGCAGTTCCTCGTCTGCGCGGGGGGTAGATACGCAGTATTTT
CDR3 protein: CASSSSSARGVDTQYF

V gene: TRBV6-5
D gene: NA
J gene: TRBJ1-1
clone size: NA
CDR3 DNA: TGTGCCAGCAGTTCGGGACTGATCCGGGCGGAAGCTTTCTTT
CDR3 protein: CASSSGLIRAEAFF

V gene: TRBV5-1
D gene: TRBD1
J gene: TRBJ2-1
clone size: NA
CDR3 DNA: TGCGCCAGCAGCAACGGACAGGGCGGCAATGAGCAGTTCTTC
CDR3 protein: CASSNGQGGNEQFF

V gene: TRBV5-1
D gene: NA
J gene: TRBJ2-1
clone size: NA
CDR3 DNA: TGCGCCAGCAGCTCGGAGGGACGAAGGGATGAGCAGTTCTTC
CDR3 protein: CASSSEGRRDEQFF

V gene: TRBV7-3
D gene: TRBD2
J gene: TRBJ2-6
clone size: NA
CDR3 DNA: TGTGCCAGCAGCTACGCTAGCGGGGGCGGCTCTGGGGCCAACGTCCTGACTTTC
CDR3 protein: CASSYASGGGSGANVLTF

V gene: TRBV5-4
D gene: NA
J gene: TRBJ2-7
clone size: NA
CDR3 DNA: TGTGCCAGCAGCCAGGGGCAGGGGCGAACCTACGAGCAGTACTTC
CDR3 protein: CASSQGQGRTYEQYF

V gene: TRBV7-3
D gene: TRBD1
J gene: TRBJ2-3
clone size: few
CDR3 DNA: TGTGCCAGCAGCGAGGACAGGGGTCAGCCAGATACGCAGTATTTT
CDR3 protein: CASSEDRGQPDTQYF

V gene: TRBV27
D gene: TRBD1
J gene: TRBJ2-7
clone size: NA
CDR3 DNA: TGTGCCAGCGGCAACAGGGGGCTCGAGCAGTACTTC
CDR3 protein: CASGNRGLEQYF

V gene: TRBV7-3
D gene: NA
J gene: TRBJ2-1
clone size: NA
CDR3 DNA: TGTGCCAGCAGCTTCGCCCTAGGCAATGAGCAGTTCTTC
CDR3 protein: CASSFALGNEQFF

V gene: TRBV28
D gene: TRBD1
J gene: TRBJ2-7
clone size: NA
CDR3 DNA: TGTGCCAGCAGTCCTATTCACCTCTGGACAGGGCTTATCTACGAGCAGTACTTC
CDR3 protein: CASSPIHLWTGLIYEQYF

V gene: TRBV4-3
D gene: TRBD1
J gene: TRBJ1-3
clone size: NA
CDR3 DNA: TGCGCCAGCAGCCAAGTTCTAGGACAGGGGCATATGACGAACACCATATATTTT
CDR3 protein: CASSQVLGQGHMTNTIYF

V gene: TRBV10-3
D gene: TRBD1
J gene: TRBJ2-3
clone size: NA
CDR3 DNA: TGTGCCATCAGTGAACAGGGGGATACGCAGTATTTT
CDR3 protein: CAISEQGDTQYF

V gene: TRBV25-1
D gene: TRBD1
J gene: TRBJ2-7
clone size: many
CDR3 DNA: TGTGCCAGCACAGTTGGGACAGGGGTGTACGAGCAGTACTTC
CDR3 protein: CASTVGTGVYEQYF

V gene: TRBV30
D gene: NA
J gene: TRBJ2-7
clone size: NA
CDR3 DNA: TGTGCCTGGAGTCCAACACAGGTAACTCTCTACGAGCAGTACTTC
CDR3 protein: CAWSPTQVTLYEQYF

V gene: TRBV5-5
D gene: NA
J gene: TRBJ1-5
clone size: NA
CDR3 DNA: TGTGCCAGCAGCTTGTCTTCGGGTTTTGGCAATCAGCCCCAGCATTTT
CDR3 protein: CASSLSSGFGNQPQHF

V gene: TRBV6-6
D gene: NA
J gene: TRBJ2-7
clone size: NA
CDR3 DNA: TGTGCCAGCAGGGGGGCAGCGAGAGACGAGCAGTACTTC
CDR3 protein: CASRGAARDEQYF

V gene: TRBV20-1
D gene: NA
J gene: TRBJ1-2
clone size: NA
CDR3 DNA: TGCAGTGGCCAGGCGGGGGCTGGCTACACCTTC
CDR3 protein: CSGQAGAGYTF

V gene: TRBV2
D gene: NA
J gene: TRBJ1-5
clone size: NA
CDR3 DNA: TGTGCCAGCAGTGCCTCGGGGGGAGCCAACAATCAGCCCCAGCATTTT
CDR3 protein: CASSASGGANNQPQHF

V gene: TRBV9
D gene: NA
J gene: TRBJ2-6
clone size: NA
CDR3 DNA: TGTGCCAGCAGCGAAAGGGGGTCGGGGGCCAACGTCCTGACTTTC
CDR3 protein: CASSERGSGANVLTF

V gene: TRBV19
D gene: TRBD2
J gene: TRBJ2-3
clone size: NA
CDR3 DNA: TGTGCCAGTAGTGATCGGGGGACTAGCGGGAGGCCGTCTCTTGGTACGCAGTATTTT
CDR3 protein: CASSDRGTSGRPSLGTQYF